One sample yielded the 20 T cell receptor beta chains listed below, sequenced in a study of beta chain features in type 1 diabetes. Findings and limits, study-wide: Shorter TCRB CDR3s, moderately but significantly so, marked every one of the four CD4+ subsets in Type 1 diabetes patients.

These receptors lack a known antigen. Every isolated RNA sample was fully reverse transcribed, so sequencing captured expressed TCRB transcripts. Assay used: immunoSEQ multiplex PCR; TCRdb lists only in-frame clones, some missing. The table records around 120,000 clones, roughly 17% of them present only once. Sequencing was performed on central memory CD4+ T cells from blood. The receptors come from a man younger than 35 with type 1 diabetes.

This sequence joins TRBV6-1 and TRBJ2-7; 9 bases are a match to TRBD2. CDR3 length: 13 amino acids. Trimming at V came to 7 bases and at J to 5 bases, leaving 6 bases not matched to a gene. The germline CDR1 and CDR2 sequences are MNHNS and SASEGT. CDR3: CASKSGGQDEQYF. The CDR3 DNA is TGTGCCAGCAAGAGCGGGGGGCAGGACGAGCAGTACTTC.

The rearrangement links TRBV11-3 to TRBJ2-1; TRBD2 agrees at 12 bases. The CDR3 covers 14 residues. V was pared by 6 bases and J by 9 bases, with 6 bases of the junction left unmatched. Germline CDR1 and CDR2: SGHNT and YENEEA. Here the CDR3 DNA reads TGTGCCAGCAGATCCGGACTAGCGGGAAGTGAGCAGTTCTTC. It translates to CASRSGLAGSEQFF. Drawing the rest from reference TRBV11-3 and TRBJ2-1, the complete variable domain is EAGVVQSPRYKIIEKKQPVAFWCNPISGHNTLYWYLQNLGQGPELLIRYENEEAVDDSQLPKDRFSAERLKGVDSTLKIQPAELGDSAVYLCASRSGLAGSEQFFGPGTRLTVL.

This clone has more than one count but fewer than ten. The DNA for the CDR3 is TGCAGCGTTGAAACAATAACCTACGAGCAGTACTTC. The encoded protein is CSVETITYEQYF. The rearrangement joins TRBV29-1 to TRBJ2-7, with D unresolved. Germline V gene data show CDR1 as SQVTM and CDR2 as ANQGSEA. The germline V and J ends were trimmed by 2 bases and 2 bases, with 7 bases remaining between them. The CDR3 runs 12 residues.

The chain uses TRBV7-2 and TRBJ2-3; possible D gene TRBD1, 6 bases. Trimming removed 3 bases from V and 1 base from J, with 8 bases in between. The length of the CDR3 is 14 residues. The germline gives CDR1 SGHTA, CDR2 FQGNSA. The CDR3 region is CASSLKGGTDTQYF. The DNA for the CDR3 is TGTGCCAGCAGCTTGAAGGGGGGCACAGATACGCAGTATTTT.

V is TRBV4-1 and J is TRBJ2-5, with 12 bases that match TRBD2. Germline trimming cut 0 bases from V and 7 bases from J; bases unmatched to any gene: 3. CDR1 and CDR2 from the germline V gene are MGHRA and YSYEKL. The CDR3 sequence is 15 residues long. Written as DNA, the CDR3 is TGCGCCAGCAGCCAAGATTGGACTAGCGGGGCGACCCAGTACTTC. It yields the protein CASSQDWTSGATQYF.

The chain recombines TRBV7-2 with TRBJ1-6; 10 bases match TRBD1. CDR1 is SGHTA, CDR2 FQGNSA, per germline. This CDR3 contains 16 residues. The J segment lost 13 bases and the V segment lost 0 bases, leaving 9 bases of the junction unmatched. CDR3 amino acids: CASSLASGTGVSPLHF. The CDR3 bases are TGTGCCAGCAGCTTAGCCTCCGGGACAGGGGTATCGCCCCTCCACTTT.

This clone has only a few counts. The chain links TRBV30 to TRBJ1-5, with D unclear. V gave up 1 base and J gave up 5 bases, with 12 bases separating them. CDR3 length equals 14 residues. The germline V gene has CDR1 GTSNPN and CDR2 SVGIG (reference sequence). The CDR3 bases are TGTGCCTGGAGTGCCCCAGACACTTATCAGCCCCAGCATTTT. This sequence encodes CAWSAPDTYQPQHF.

The chain couples TRBV30 to TRBJ1-5; D remains ambiguous. V lost 1 base, J lost 0 bases, and 7 bases lay in between. The CDR3 runs to 14 residues. Germline CDR1 and CDR2: GTSNPN and SVGIG (reference sequence). The CDR3 DNA follows: TGTGCCTGGAGTGACGGTAATAGCAATCAGCCCCAGCATTTT. Its protein is CAWSDGNSNQPQHF.

This clone was seen more than once but under ten times. The chain has TRBV7-2 and TRBJ2-5; D is unresolved. Germline V gene sequence: CDR1 SGHTA, CDR2 FQGNSA. Trimming removed 1 base from V and 6 bases from J, with 12 bases in between. CDR3 size: 14 residues. CDR3 region: CASSLVSFLQTQYF. The CDR3 DNA follows: TGTGCCAGCAGCTTAGTATCGTTTCTACAGACCCAGTACTTC.

The rearrangement uses TRBV7-2 and TRBJ1-1; possible D gene TRBD1, 5 bases. V lost 5 bases and J 3 bases, leaving 7 bases between the germline ends. Germline-derived CDR1 and CDR2 are SGHTA and FQGNSA. This CDR3 has 12 amino acids. CDR3 bases: TGTGCCAGCAGCCCAGGGTACACTGAAGCTTTCTTT. It encodes CASSPGYTEAFF. Variable domain in full (rest from reference TRBV7-2 and TRBJ1-1): GAGVSQSPSNKVTEKGKDVELRCDPISGHTALYWYRQSLGQGLEFLIYFQGNSAPDKSGLPSDRFSAERTGGSVSTLTIQRTQQEDSAVYLCASSPGYTEAFFGQGTRLTVV.

The chain joins TRBV11-2 to TRBJ2-3; D unclear. Germline V gives CDR1 SGHAT, CDR2 FQNNGV. There are 15 residues in the CDR3. Deletions cut 2 bases from V and 3 bases from J, with 12 bases between. CDR3 sequence reads: CASSLIVPGTDTQYF. In DNA, the CDR3 is TGTGCCAGCAGCTTAATTGTTCCCGGTACAGATACGCAGTATTTT. Full variable domain (missing parts from reference TRBV11-2 and TRBJ2-3): EAGVAQSPRYKIIEKRQSVAFWCNPISGHATLYWYQQILGQGPKLLIQFQNNGVVDDSQLPKDRFSAERLKGVDSTLKIQPAKLEDSAVYLCASSLIVPGTDTQYFGPGTRLTVL.

The chain joins TRBV11-3 to TRBJ1-1; 8 bases align to TRBD1. The CDR3 consists of 15 residues. Trimming took 5 bases from V and 1 from J; bases not matched to a gene: 6. CDR1 and CDR2 from the germline V gene are SGHNT and YENEEA. This chain's CDR3 is CASSTGQGENTEAFF. The DNA for the CDR3 is TGTGCCAGCAGCACAGGACAGGGAGAGAACACTGAAGCTTTCTTT.

The V and J genes are TRBV7-2 and TRBJ2-3; 9 nucleotides align to TRBD2. The CDR3 runs to 15 residues. CDR1 and CDR2 (germline): SGHTA, FQGNSA. Unmatched junction bases numbered 3, after V lost 1 base and J lost 4 bases. The CDR3 DNA reads TGTGCCAGCAGCTTAGTGCCTAGCGGGGCAGATACGCAGTATTTT. It yields the protein CASSLVPSGADTQYF.

This clone was counted many times. The chain joins TRBV10-3 to TRBJ2-3, with 8 positions matching TRBD1. Trimming cost V 3 bases and J 0 bases; bases outside gene matches: 8. The CDR3 sequence is 17 residues long. CDR1 is ENHRY and CDR2 is SYGVKD in the germline V gene. CDR3 loop: CAISDPGQATSTDTQYF. The CDR3 nucleotides are TGTGCCATCAGTGATCCGGGACAGGCTACTAGCACAGATACGCAGTATTTT.

A few counts support this clone. The chain uses TRBV18 and TRBJ2-7; 9 bases fit TRBD1. The germline CDR1 and CDR2 sequences are KGHSH and LQKENI. This CDR3 has 14 amino acids. The junction had 1 base not matched to a gene; V was cut back by 0 bases and J by 4 bases. The CDR3 is CASSPPGTGYEQYF. Written as DNA, the CDR3 is TGTGCCAGCTCACCACCAGGGACAGGGTACGAGCAGTACTTC.

A few counts support this clone. The chain joins TRBV6-6 to TRBJ2-1; 9 nucleotides agree with TRBD2. The CDR3 extends over 12 amino acids. The junction had 5 bases not matched to a gene; V was cut back by 4 bases and J by 13 bases. Per the germline V gene, CDR1 is MNHNY and CDR2 is SVGAGI (reference sequence). CDR3 in amino acids: CASSLASGTQFF. CDR3 bases: TGTGCCAGCAGTTTAGCTAGCGGGACACAGTTCTTC.

In this sample, this clone turned up a few times. The chain carries TRBV29-1 and TRBJ1-4, with D tentatively TRBD1 (5 bases). The CDR3 has 15 residues. Germline V gene lookup returns CDR1 SQVTM and CDR2 ANQGSEA. Deletions cut 6 bases from V and 6 bases from J, with 20 bases between. The CDR3 coding sequence is TGCAGCGTCAGGGCCAGGGCCTTCGAGGATGAAAAACTGTTTTTT. This codes for CSVRARAFEDEKLFF. The variable domain in full, with the rest retrieved from reference TRBV29-1 and TRBJ1-4, is SAVISQKPSRDICQRGTSLTIQCQVDSQVTMMFWYRQQPGQSLTLIATANQGSEATYESGFVIDKFPISRPNLTFSTLTVSNMSPEDSSIYLCSVRARAFEDEKLFFGSGTQLSVL.

This clone was picked up many times. V usage is TRBV2 and J usage is TRBJ2-3; tentative D call: TRBD1 (6 bases). The ends were cut back, 6 bases at V and 3 bases at J, with 13 bases in the middle. Germline lookup yields CDR1 SNHLY and CDR2 FYNNEI. The CDR3 spans 14 residues. CDR3 sequence reads: CASRRTATTDTQYF. Written as DNA, the CDR3 is TGTGCCAGCAGGCGGACAGCAACTACAGATACGCAGTATTTT.

The chain employs TRBV27 and TRBJ2-3, with D possibly TRBD2 on 6 matching bases. V was shortened by 7 bases and J by 3 bases, with 14 bases between the two germline ends. CDR3 length equals 14 residues. CDR1 is MNHEY, CDR2 SMNVEV, per germline (reference sequence). CDR3 sequence: CASKGRDPTDTQYF. The CDR3 DNA reads TGTGCCAGCAAGGGGCGGGACCCTACAGATACGCAGTATTTT.

The rearrangement uses TRBV6-4 and TRBJ2-7; 10 bases agree with TRBD2. The CDR3 runs 19 residues. V gave up 6 bases and J gave up 4 bases; unmatched junction bases: 21. Germline CDR1 MRHNA, CDR2 SNTAGT. CDR3 sequence reads: CASSHLPRLAGPGEYEQYF. The CDR3 nucleotides are TGTGCCAGCAGCCACCTTCCACGACTAGCGGGCCCGGGAGAATACGAGCAGTACTTC.